One sample yielded the 21 T cell receptor beta chains listed below, sequenced in a study of identical twins. TCRdb reprocessed the 5' RACE reads via MiXCR and lists one record per CDR3 protein. The sample shows 1.5 million to 2 million distinct CDR3 sequences, around 33% of them seen only once. What was sequenced was cord blood. The receptor source for this set is a newborn girl in good health.

This clonotype was seen more than once but under ten times. The V gene is TRBV24-1, the J gene TRBJ2-3; D gene ambiguous. Germline CDR1 and CDR2: KGHDR and SFDVKD. V was pared by 5 bases and J by 5 bases, with 7 bases between. The CDR3 is made up of 12 amino acids. The CDR3 DNA follows: TGTGCCACCAGTGGATTGGAAGATACGCAGTATTTT. Translation gives CATSGLEDTQYF.

The V gene is TRBV7-2, the J gene TRBJ2-1; 10 bases fit TRBD2. Trimming removed 5 bases from V and 3 bases from J; junction bases left unmatched: 7. The CDR3 runs to 16 residues. Germline V lookup: CDR1 SGHTA, CDR2 FQGNSA. CDR3 in amino acids: CASSPSRLAGYNEQFF. The CDR3 coding sequence is TGTGCCAGCAGCCCAAGTCGACTAGCGGGCTACAATGAGCAGTTCTTC. Together with reference TRBV7-2 and TRBJ2-1, the CDR3 gives the full variable domain: GAGVSQSPSNKVTEKGKDVELRCDPISGHTALYWYRQSLGQGLEFLIYFQGNSAPDKSGLPSDRFSAERTGGSVSTLTIQRTQQEDSAVYLCASSPSRLAGYNEQFFGPGTRLTVL.

This clonotype was seen a handful of times. At one end, the junction sequence differs from germline, possibly due to a read error. The chain links TRBV4-2 to TRBJ2-1; D unclear. The CDR3 is made up of 14 amino acids. The V gene's germline CDR1 is LGHNA and CDR2 YNFKEQ. CDR3 sequence reads: CASSLQPVYSEQFF. The CDR3 nucleotides read TGTGCCAGCAGCCTCCAGCCAGTCTACAGTGAGCAGTTCTTC.

The rearrangement uses TRBV20-1 and TRBJ1-5; 7 nucleotides line up with TRBD1. The length of the CDR3 is 16 residues. Germline lookup yields CDR1 DFQATT and CDR2 SNEGSKA (reference sequence). J was trimmed by 3 bases and V by 0 bases; bases with no gene match: 8. CDR3 region: CSARDKTGPHNQPQHF. Written as DNA, the CDR3 is TGCAGTGCTAGAGACAAGACAGGGCCTCACAATCAGCCCCAGCATTTT.

The rearrangement uses TRBV20-1 and TRBJ2-3, with D maybe TRBD2 (5 bases). Trimming took off 4 bases at V and 11 bases at J, with 16 bases between the two ends. The germline gives CDR1 DFQATT, CDR2 SNEGSKA (reference sequence). The CDR3 consists of 12 residues. The CDR3 DNA sequence: TGCAGTGCTATAGGATGGACTCTCAAGCAGTATTTT. Amino acids: CSAIGWTLKQYF.

This clonotype was picked up a small number of times. The rearrangement joins TRBV27 to TRBJ1-3, with D unresolved. Germline-derived CDR1 and CDR2 are MNHEY and SMNVEV (reference sequence). V dropped 0 bases and J dropped 3 bases, with 9 bases sitting between them. This CDR3 has 15 residues. CDR3 nucleotide sequence: TGTGCCAGCAGTTTATCGGGTAGAGATGGAAACACCATATATTTT. The encoded protein is CASSLSGRDGNTIYF.

This clonotype was detected only a few times. This sequence joins TRBV5-1 and TRBJ1-4; D remains unclear. This CDR3 has 13 residues. The germline V gene encodes CDR1 SGHRS and CDR2 YFSETQ. V was cut by 4 bases and J by 10 bases, with 14 bases left in between. In DNA form, the CDR3 reads TGCGCCAGCAGCCCCGAACCCCCTTTAAAACTGTTTTTT. Translated: CASSPEPPLKLFF.

This clonotype turned up a few times. The chain has TRBV7-9 and TRBJ2-6; 7 bases agree with TRBD2. The CDR3 sequence is 17 residues long. Trimming at V came to 7 bases and at J to 4 bases, leaving 13 bases not matched to a gene. Germline-derived CDR1 and CDR2 are SEHNR and FQNEAQ (reference sequence). CDR3 sequence reads: CASTLGLAVTGANVLTF. The DNA for the CDR3 is TGTGCCAGCACGTTAGGGCTAGCGGTTACCGGGGCCAACGTCCTGACTTTC.

The rearrangement links TRBV6-1 to TRBJ2-3, with TRBD2 matching over 14 bases. Trimming removed 4 bases from V and 4 bases from J; junction bases left unmatched: 7. Germline CDR1 reads MNHNS; CDR2 reads SASEGT. The CDR3 has 17 residues. The CDR3 protein is CASSAHRLAGGPDTQYF. DNA of the CDR3: TGTGCCAGCAGTGCCCATCGACTAGCGGGGGGGCCAGATACGCAGTATTTT.

DNA of the CDR3: TGCAGCGTTTGGACAAACAATGAGCAGTTCTTC. Translation: CSVWTNNEQFF. The chain employs TRBV29-1 and TRBJ2-1; perhaps TRBD1 as D (5 bases). CDR3 length equals 11 residues. Per germline, CDR1 SQVTM and CDR2 ANQGSEA. Trimming shortened V by 5 bases and J by 5 bases, and 7 bases separated the two germline ends.

This clonotype appeared a few times. The gene calls are TRBV2 and TRBJ2-7, with D perhaps matching TRBD1 (6 bases). The CDR3 covers 14 residues. Trimming cost V 6 bases and J 4 bases, with 16 bases left between them. Germline V CDR1 and CDR2: SNHLY, FYNNEI. CDR3 bases: TGTGCCAGCAGCCTTCAGGGGTCGGTATACGAGCAGTACTTC. It encodes CASSLQGSVYEQYF.

The chain recombines TRBV27 with TRBJ2-3; 7 bases are a match to TRBD2. Germline values: CDR1 MNHEY, CDR2 SMNVEV (reference sequence). V shed 4 bases, J shed 3 bases, and the junction held 10 bases outside the gene matches. The CDR3 is 16 amino acids. CDR3 loop: CASSYRAGEGTDTQYF. For the CDR3, the DNA is TGTGCCAGCAGTTATCGGGCGGGAGAGGGTACAGATACGCAGTATTTT.

The chain employs TRBV5-5 and TRBJ1-5, with D unresolved. V lost 2 bases and J lost 3, with 9 bases in between. The CDR3 spans 14 residues. Germline CDR1 reads SGHKS; CDR2 reads YYEKEE (reference sequence). DNA of the CDR3: TGTGCCAGCAGCTTCGTCCCGGCCAATCAGCCCCAGCATTTT. Its translation is CASSFVPANQPQHF. The full variable domain, in which reference TRBV5-5 and TRBJ1-5 provide the parts outside the CDR3, is DAGVTQSPTHLIKTRGQQVTLRCSPISGHKSVSWYQQVLGQGPQFIFQYYEKEERGRGNFPDRFSARQFPNYSSELNVNALLLGDSALYLCASSFVPANQPQHFGDGTRLSIL.

This clonotype was detected a few times. The V gene is TRBV4-1, the J gene TRBJ2-7; D unclear. Between the trimmed V and J ends, which lost 0 bases and 3 bases, there was a span of 9 bases. Germline V gene sequence: CDR1 MGHRA, CDR2 YSYEKL. This CDR3 comprises 14 residues. The CDR3 DNA reads as TGCGCCAGCAGCCAAGATACACCTTACTACGAGCAGTACTTC. It encodes CASSQDTPYYEQYF.

This clonotype has just a few counts. The genes are TRBV9 and TRBJ1-1, with D possibly matching TRBD1 (5 bases). Trimming removed 1 base from V and 5 bases from J, with 9 bases in between. The CDR3 contains 13 residues. Looked up from germline, CDR1 is SGDLS and CDR2 is YYNGEE. The CDR3 nucleotides read TGTGCCAGCAGCGTACGGGGCCGTACTGAAGCTTTCTTT. It codes for CASSVRGRTEAFF.

This clonotype was picked up a small number of times. The CDR3 coding sequence is TGTGCCAGCAGCGTAGAGCGGGAGGCCTCCTACGAGCAGTACTTC. Its translation is CASSVEREASYEQYF. The rearrangement links TRBV9 to TRBJ2-7; 9 bases fit TRBD2. Germline V gene data show CDR1 as SGDLS and CDR2 as YYNGEE. The CDR3 has 15 residues. Unmatched junction bases numbered 1, after V lost 0 bases and J lost 0 bases.

V and J are TRBV12-3 or TRBV12-4 and TRBJ2-7, with no clear D. The CDR3 runs 15 residues. V lost 1 base and J 2 bases, leaving 12 bases between the germline ends. The CDR3 reads CASSLGTRWAYEQYF. The CDR3 DNA sequence: TGTGCCAGCAGTTTAGGGACGAGGTGGGCCTACGAGCAGTACTTC.

The chain carries TRBV20-1 and TRBJ2-1; 8 bases align to TRBD1. This CDR3 comprises 14 residues. Germline trimming cut 5 bases from V and 5 bases from J; bases unmatched to any gene: 8. Germline CDR1 and CDR2: DFQATT and SNEGSKA (reference sequence). CDR3 sequence: CSASRGTGHNEQFF. The CDR3 nucleotides are TGCAGTGCTTCTCGCGGGACAGGCCACAATGAGCAGTTCTTC.

The sample holds a few counts of this clonotype. This chain links TRBV4-1 with TRBJ2-3; 8 bases are a match to TRBD2. The CDR3 has 16 amino acids. With 1 base clipped from V and 1 base from J, the junction kept 4 bases outside the gene matches. In germline, CDR1 is MGHRA, CDR2 YSYEKL. CDR3: CASSQGPLAGTDTQYF. CDR3 bases: TGCGCCAGCAGCCAAGGACCACTAGCGGGCACAGATACGCAGTATTTT.

The chain uses TRBV29-1 and TRBJ1-1, with D possibly TRBD1 on 5 matching bases. With 5 bases removed from V and 5 bases from J, the gap between germline ends came to 12 bases. Per germline, CDR1 SQVTM and CDR2 ANQGSEA. The CDR3 runs 12 residues. The CDR3 region has the DNA TGCAGCGTTCTTATGTGGGGGACTGAAGCTTTCTTT. Its translation is CSVLMWGTEAFF.

V is TRBV5-1 and J is TRBJ2-7; D possibly corresponds to TRBD2 (6 bases). Germline-derived CDR1 and CDR2 are SGHRS and YFSETQ. This CDR3 is built from 20 residues. With 2 bases removed from V and 4 bases from J, the gap between germline ends came to 31 bases. The CDR3 nucleotides read TGCGCCAGCAGCTTATCGGCCCCCCTTGGCTGGACGGGAGCTTTGTACGAGCAGTACTTC. Translation: CASSLSAPLGWTGALYEQYF.